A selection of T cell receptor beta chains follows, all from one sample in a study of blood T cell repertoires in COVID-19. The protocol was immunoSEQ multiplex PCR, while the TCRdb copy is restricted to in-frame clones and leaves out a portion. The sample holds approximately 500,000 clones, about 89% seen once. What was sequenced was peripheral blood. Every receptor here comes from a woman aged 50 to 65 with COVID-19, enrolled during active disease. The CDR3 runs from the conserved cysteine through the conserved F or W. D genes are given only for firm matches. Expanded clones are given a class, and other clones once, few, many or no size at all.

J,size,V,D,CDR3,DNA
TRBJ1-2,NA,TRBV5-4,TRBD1,CASSRTGVKGYTF,TGTGCCAGCAGCCGGACAGGAGTAAAGGGCTACACCTTC
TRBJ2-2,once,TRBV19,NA,CASSIVNTGELFF,TGTGCCAGTAGTATAGTAAACACCGGGGAGCTGTTTTTT
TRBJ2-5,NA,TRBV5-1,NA,CASSLASGFQETQYF,TGCGCCAGCAGCTTGGCCTCAGGGTTTCAAGAGACCCAGTACTTC
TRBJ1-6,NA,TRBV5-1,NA,CASSLDPSSYNSPLHF,TGCGCCAGCAGCTTGGATCCGAGCTCCTATAATTCACCCCTCCACTTT
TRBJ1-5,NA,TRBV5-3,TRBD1,CARSLPQGTGGNQPQHF,TGTGCCAGAAGCCTACCACAGGGGACTGGGGGCAATCAGCCCCAGCATTTT
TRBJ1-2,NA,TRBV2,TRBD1,CAGGFQGAYGYTF,TGTGCCGGGGGATTTCAGGGGGCCTATGGCTACACCTTC
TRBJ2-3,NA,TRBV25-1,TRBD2,CACTSGLADTQYF,TGTGCCTGTACTAGCGGACTCGCAGATACGCAGTATTTT
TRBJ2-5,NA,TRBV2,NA,CAGAMGRQETQYF,TGTGCCGGGGCGATGGGCCGTCAAGAGACCCAGTACTTC
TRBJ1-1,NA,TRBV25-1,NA,CASSPYRGSSTEAFF,TGTGCCAGCAGTCCGTATAGGGGGAGTAGCACTGAAGCTTTCTTT
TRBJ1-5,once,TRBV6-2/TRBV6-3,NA,CASSFRVDQPQHF,TGTGCCAGCAGTTTCAGGGTGGATCAGCCCCAGCATTTT
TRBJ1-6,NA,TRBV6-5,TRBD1,CASSLDRGSYNSPLHF,TGTGCCAGCAGTTTAGACAGGGGGTCCTATAATTCACCCCTCCACTTT
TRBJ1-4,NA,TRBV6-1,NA,CASSERGAKEKLFF,TGTGCCAGCAGTGAACGGGGGGCCAAAGAAAAACTGTTTTTT
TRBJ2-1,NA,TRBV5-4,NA,CASSSPGLAYHFNNEQFF,TGTGCCAGCAGCTCCCCAGGTTTGGCCTACCATTTCAACAATGAGCAGTTCTTC
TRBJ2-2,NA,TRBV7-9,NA,CASSGLYTGELFF,TGTGCCAGCTCAGGGTTATACACCGGGGAGCTGTTTTTT
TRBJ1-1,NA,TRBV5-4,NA,CATLPGGDTEAFF,TGTGCCACTCTCCCGGGGGGCGACACTGAAGCTTTCTTT
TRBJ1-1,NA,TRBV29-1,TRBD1,CSVSSLGTENTEAFF,TGCAGCGTTTCTTCCCTAGGGACAGAGAACACTGAAGCTTTCTTT
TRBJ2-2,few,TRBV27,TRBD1,CATAQYGQGHTGELFF,TGTGCCACCGCCCAATACGGACAGGGGCACACCGGGGAGCTGTTTTTT
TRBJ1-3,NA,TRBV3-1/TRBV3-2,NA,CASSQGTFTGNTIYF,TGTGCCAGCAGCCAAGGGACATTTACTGGAAACACCATATATTTT
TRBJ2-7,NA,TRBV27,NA,CASSQAGAIYEQYF,TGTGCCAGCAGTCAGGCAGGGGCTATCTACGAGCAGTACTTC
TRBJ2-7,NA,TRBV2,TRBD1,CASSPDRGTYEQYF,TGTGCCAGCAGTCCTGACAGGGGTACCTACGAGCAGTACTTC
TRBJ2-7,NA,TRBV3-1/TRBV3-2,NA,CASSQGQEFEHF,TGTGCCAGCAGCCAAGGACAGGAGTTCGAGCACTTC
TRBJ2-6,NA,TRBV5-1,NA,CASSLQGTGANVLTF,TGCGCCAGCAGCTTGCAGGGGACCGGGGCCAACGTCCTGACTTTC
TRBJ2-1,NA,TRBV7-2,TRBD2,CASSLSGGENNEQFF,TGTGCCAGCAGTTTGAGCGGGGGGGAGAACAATGAGCAGTTCTTC
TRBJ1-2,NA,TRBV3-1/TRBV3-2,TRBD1,CASSQELGTARYGYTF,TGTGCCAGCAGCCAAGAGCTTGGGACAGCAAGATATGGCTACACCTTC
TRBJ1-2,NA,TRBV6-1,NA,CASSEAGDGYTF,TGTGCCAGCAGTGAAGCAGGGGATGGCTACACCTTC